This T cell receptor (beta chain) came from a study of identical twins. MiXCR was run by TCRdb on the 5' RACE reads, yielding one entry per CDR3 protein. The sample contains approximately 260,000 distinct CDR3 sequences, over 12% of which appear only once. Unmatched junction bases numbered 12, after V lost 3 bases and J lost 10 bases. Germline V gene lookup returns CDR1 DFQATT and CDR2 SNEGSKA (reference sequence). This CDR3 spans 14 amino acids. There are a few counts of this clonotype. This clonotype was obtained from a woman aged 18-29 years in good health. Sample: memory (CD45RO+) T cells sorted from blood. This chain joins TRBV20-1 and TRBJ1-1, with TRBD1 matching over 9 bases. CDR3 sequence: CSASPDRGGRRAFF. CDR3 in DNA: TGCAGTGCTAGTCCGGACAGGGGCGGGAGGCGAGCTTTCTTT.